The rows below give T cell receptor beta chains drawn from one sample of a study of control samples from healthy donors and cancer patients. Some clones are missing from TCRdb's copy, which holds only in-frame ones; the method was immunoSEQ multiplex PCR. The sample records 150,000 to 200,000 clones, nearly 90% being singletons. The sequencing sample was made of blood. The receptors come from a woman in her 50s in good health. CDR3s include the opening cysteine and the closing phenylalanine or tryptophan. The D gene is left open where the match is weak. Clone size is not always given. Where it is, it says once, few, many or a class for expanded clones.

j_call: TRBJ1-5
clone_size: NA
v_call: TRBV11-1
d_call: NA
cdr3_aa: CASSLAVGQPQHF
cdr3_nt: TGTGCCAGCAGTCTGGCAGTCGGCCAGCCCCAGCATTTT

j_call: TRBJ1-5
clone_size: once
v_call: TRBV28
d_call: TRBD1
cdr3_aa: CASRLDRLIGQPQHF
cdr3_nt: TGTGCCAGCAGGCTGGACAGGTTAATCGGTCAGCCCCAGCATTTT

j_call: TRBJ2-3
clone_size: NA
v_call: TRBV9
d_call: NA
cdr3_aa: CASSARWGVQDTQYF
cdr3_nt: TGTGCCAGCAGCGCTAGGTGGGGGGTCCAAGATACGCAGTATTTT

j_call: TRBJ2-3
clone_size: NA
v_call: TRBV3-1/TRBV3-2
d_call: NA
cdr3_aa: CASSQDRGVFTDTQYF
cdr3_nt: TGTGCCAGCAGCCAAGACAGGGGGGTATTCACAGATACGCAGTATTTT

j_call: TRBJ2-6
clone_size: NA
v_call: TRBV24-1
d_call: TRBD1
cdr3_aa: CATSDFGQGGNSGANVLTF
cdr3_nt: TGTGCCACCAGTGATTTTGGACAGGGAGGAAACTCTGGGGCCAACGTCCTGACTTTC

j_call: TRBJ2-6
clone_size: NA
v_call: TRBV19
d_call: TRBD1
cdr3_aa: CASSLRGQEISGANVLTF
cdr3_nt: TGTGCCAGTAGTCTCCGGGGACAGGAGATCTCTGGGGCCAACGTCCTGACTTTC

j_call: TRBJ2-7
clone_size: few
v_call: TRBV7-3
d_call: NA
cdr3_aa: CASSDGSYEQYF
cdr3_nt: TGTGCCAGCAGCGATGGTTCCTACGAGCAGTACTTC

j_call: TRBJ1-3
clone_size: NA
v_call: TRBV10-3
d_call: NA
cdr3_aa: CAIMGGDRNSGNTIYF
cdr3_nt: TGTGCCATCATGGGTGGGGACCGCAACTCTGGAAACACCATATATTTT

j_call: TRBJ1-1
clone_size: NA
v_call: TRBV5-6
d_call: NA
cdr3_aa: CASSPHPLAPEAFF
cdr3_nt: TGTGCCAGCAGCCCCCACCCCTTAGCCCCTGAAGCTTTCTTT

j_call: TRBJ1-4
clone_size: NA
v_call: TRBV7-2
d_call: NA
cdr3_aa: CASSLEALRDEKLFF
cdr3_nt: TGTGCCAGCAGCTTAGAGGCCTTGAGGGATGAAAAACTGTTTTTT

j_call: TRBJ1-5
clone_size: NA
v_call: TRBV5-6
d_call: NA
cdr3_aa: CASSQGGMKGNQPQHF
cdr3_nt: TGTGCCAGCAGCCAAGGGGGGATGAAGGGCAATCAGCCCCAGCATTTT

j_call: TRBJ2-7
clone_size: NA
v_call: TRBV19
d_call: TRBD1
cdr3_aa: CASRDRHSSYEQYF
cdr3_nt: TGTGCCAGTCGGGACAGGCATAGCTCCTACGAGCAGTACTTC

j_call: TRBJ2-1
clone_size: NA
v_call: TRBV5-4
d_call: TRBD2
cdr3_aa: CASSLDGLAGAGNEQFF
cdr3_nt: TGTGCCAGCAGCTTGGACGGACTAGCGGGAGCAGGCAATGAGCAGTTCTTC

j_call: TRBJ1-5
clone_size: NA
v_call: TRBV7-3
d_call: TRBD1
cdr3_aa: CASSDGTVKHF
cdr3_nt: TGTGCCAGCAGCGACGGGACAGTCAAGCATTTT

j_call: TRBJ1-3
clone_size: NA
v_call: TRBV2
d_call: NA
cdr3_aa: CASSVGGNTIYF
cdr3_nt: TGTGCCAGCAGTGTGGGAGGAAACACCATATATTTT

j_call: TRBJ2-7
clone_size: NA
v_call: TRBV7-9
d_call: NA
cdr3_aa: CASSPLSEQYF
cdr3_nt: TGTGCCAGCAGCCCCCTGAGCGAGCAGTACTTC

j_call: TRBJ2-3
clone_size: NA
v_call: TRBV5-1
d_call: NA
cdr3_aa: CASSLDLDTQYF
cdr3_nt: TGCGCCAGCAGCCTCGACTTAGATACGCAGTATTTT

j_call: TRBJ1-4
clone_size: once
v_call: TRBV29-1
d_call: TRBD1
cdr3_aa: CSAGDRSNEKLFF
cdr3_nt: TGCAGCGCCGGGGACAGGAGTAATGAAAAACTGTTTTTT

j_call: TRBJ2-1
clone_size: NA
v_call: TRBV5-6
d_call: TRBD2
cdr3_aa: CASSFGAGPRNEQFF
cdr3_nt: TGTGCCAGCAGCTTTGGAGCGGGACCACGAAATGAGCAGTTCTTC

j_call: TRBJ1-6
clone_size: NA
v_call: TRBV19
d_call: NA
cdr3_aa: CASSPVGFGGPPLHF
cdr3_nt: TGTGCCAGTAGTCCGGTAGGGTTTGGGGGTCCACCCCTCCACTTT

j_call: TRBJ1-3
clone_size: NA
v_call: TRBV7-9
d_call: TRBD1
cdr3_aa: CASSQKTWDRGSSGNTIYF
cdr3_nt: TGTGCCAGCAGCCAAAAGACTTGGGACAGGGGGTCCTCTGGAAACACCATATATTTT

j_call: TRBJ2-5
clone_size: NA
v_call: TRBV19
d_call: NA
cdr3_aa: CATGPWAQYF
cdr3_nt: TGTGCCACCGGCCCATGGGCCCAGTACTTC

j_call: TRBJ2-5
clone_size: NA
v_call: TRBV5-1
d_call: NA
cdr3_aa: CASSRGMGETQYF
cdr3_nt: TGCGCCAGCAGCAGGGGCATGGGAGAGACCCAGTACTTC

j_call: TRBJ1-4
clone_size: NA
v_call: TRBV7-9
d_call: NA
cdr3_aa: CASSFTDFLELFF
cdr3_nt: TGTGCCAGCAGCTTTACGGACTTCCTAGAACTGTTTTTT

j_call: TRBJ1-4
clone_size: NA
v_call: TRBV28
d_call: TRBD1
cdr3_aa: CASSSRGTGTGNEKLFF
cdr3_nt: TGTGCCAGCAGTAGCCGCGGAACCGGGACAGGGAACGAAAAACTGTTTTTT

j_call: TRBJ2-1
clone_size: NA
v_call: TRBV5-1
d_call: NA
cdr3_aa: CASSSLPKIGSGDNEQFF
cdr3_nt: TGCGCCAGCAGCTCTTTACCTAAGATCGGGTCAGGGGACAATGAGCAGTTCTTC

j_call: TRBJ1-1
clone_size: NA
v_call: TRBV9
d_call: NA
cdr3_aa: CASSVGGSTEAFF
cdr3_nt: TGTGCCAGCAGCGTAGGGGGGAGCACTGAAGCTTTCTTT

j_call: TRBJ2-3
clone_size: NA
v_call: TRBV5-1
d_call: TRBD1
cdr3_aa: CASSRTGDSADTQYF
cdr3_nt: TGCGCCAGCAGCAGGACAGGGGATAGCGCAGATACGCAGTATTTT

j_call: TRBJ2-1
clone_size: NA
v_call: TRBV7-9
d_call: NA
cdr3_aa: CASSPNARIVYNEQFF
cdr3_nt: TGTGCCAGCAGCCCAAACGCTAGGATTGTATACAATGAGCAGTTCTTC

j_call: TRBJ2-1
clone_size: NA
v_call: TRBV18
d_call: TRBD2
cdr3_aa: CASSRGRNNEQFF
cdr3_nt: TGTGCCAGCTCACGCGGGAGAAACAATGAGCAGTTCTTC

j_call: TRBJ1-4
clone_size: NA
v_call: TRBV5-1
d_call: NA
cdr3_aa: CASSSSTGPNEKLFF
cdr3_nt: TGCGCCAGCAGCTCCTCCACAGGGCCTAATGAAAAACTGTTTTTT

j_call: TRBJ2-7
clone_size: NA
v_call: TRBV5-6
d_call: TRBD1
cdr3_aa: CASSPRDRGLYEQYF
cdr3_nt: TGTGCCAGCAGCCCCCGAGACAGGGGGCTCTACGAGCAGTACTTC

j_call: TRBJ1-3
clone_size: NA
v_call: TRBV5-1
d_call: NA
cdr3_aa: CASSVNGDSGNTIYF
cdr3_nt: TGCGCCAGCAGCGTAAACGGGGACTCTGGAAACACCATATATTTT

j_call: TRBJ2-3
clone_size: once
v_call: TRBV18
d_call: NA
cdr3_aa: CASSAPGRGTDTQYF
cdr3_nt: TGTGCCAGCTCAGCTCCAGGGAGAGGCACAGATACGCAGTATTTT

j_call: TRBJ1-4
clone_size: once
v_call: TRBV4-2
d_call: NA
cdr3_aa: CASSQDHGEKLFF
cdr3_nt: TGTGCCAGCAGCCAAGATCACGGAGAAAAACTGTTTTTT

j_call: TRBJ1-6
clone_size: NA
v_call: TRBV7-2
d_call: TRBD1
cdr3_aa: CASSPDRPGQGLASPLHF
cdr3_nt: TGTGCCAGCAGCCCTGATAGACCGGGACAGGGGCTAGCTTCACCCCTCCACTTT

j_call: TRBJ1-2
clone_size: NA
v_call: TRBV30
d_call: NA
cdr3_aa: CAWSVYPDYGYTF
cdr3_nt: TGTGCCTGGAGTGTATATCCCGACTATGGCTACACCTTC

j_call: TRBJ2-7
clone_size: NA
v_call: TRBV3-1/TRBV3-2
d_call: TRBD1
cdr3_aa: CASSPGQPAEQYF
cdr3_nt: TGTGCCAGCAGTCCGGGACAGCCGGCCGAGCAGTACTTC

j_call: TRBJ1-6
clone_size: once
v_call: TRBV28
d_call: TRBD1
cdr3_aa: CASSRDRAMVSPLHF
cdr3_nt: TGTGCCAGCAGTCGGGACAGGGCGATGGTTTCACCCCTCCACTTT

j_call: TRBJ1-5
clone_size: NA
v_call: TRBV2
d_call: TRBD1
cdr3_aa: CASSRGQVGNQPQHF
cdr3_nt: TGTGCCAGCAGTAGAGGACAGGTAGGCAATCAGCCCCAGCATTTT